These 24 T cell receptor beta chains originate from one sample sequenced in a study of OX40 agonist ivuxolimab in advanced cancers. The method was immunoSEQ multiplex PCR; TCRdb's version includes in-frame clones alone and lacks a portion of them. The repertoire holds approximately 50,000 clones, about 82% seen once, with just under 4% in the top ten. The sequenced sample was CD4+ or CD8+ T cells sorted from blood, obtained in a trial of the OX40 agonist ivuxolimab. All receptors derive from an adult with an advanced solid tumor such as melanoma, head and neck, liver or kidney cancer.

This clone has a single count. V is TRBV11-2 and J is TRBJ1-2, with a weak D call TRBD1 (6 bases). V lost 3 bases to trimming and J lost 7 bases, with 15 bases between them. The CDR3 contains 14 residues. Germline CDR1 SGHAT, CDR2 FQNNGV. The CDR3 nucleotides are TGTGCCAGCAGCTTCGAGAAACAGGGAATTGGCTACACCTTC. The encoded protein is CASSFEKQGIGYTF.

This sequence joins TRBV5-1 and TRBJ2-5; no firm D call. The V gene's germline CDR1 is SGHRS and CDR2 YFSETQ. The CDR3 spans 11 residues. Trimming pared 2 bases from V and 3 bases from J, leaving 2 bases between. CDR3 sequence: CASSFKETQYF. The CDR3 DNA sequence: TGCGCCAGCAGCTTTAAAGAGACCCAGTACTTC.

This clone has only one observation. V and J are TRBV23-1 and TRBJ1-2, with 8 positions matching TRBD1. TRBV23-1 is marked as an open reading frame, function uncertain. The CDR3 is 14 amino acids. With 11 bases clipped from V and 4 bases from J, the junction kept 12 bases outside the gene matches. This CDR3 is CAVRRTGWAYGYTF. The CDR3 DNA sequence: TGCGCCGTACGAAGGACAGGGTGGGCCTATGGCTACACCTTC.

V is TRBV29-1 and J is TRBJ2-5; D unclear. Trimming left V 4 bases short and J 0 bases short, with 9 bases between. The CDR3 spans 13 residues. CDR1 and CDR2 (germline): SQVTM, ANQGSEA. CDR3 nucleotides: TGCAGCGTTGTGGACCTGTACCAAGAGACCCAGTACTTC. It encodes CSVVDLYQETQYF.

This clone appeared once. The CDR3 protein is CASSWGRDTEAFF. The CDR3 nucleotides read TGTGCCAGCAGCTGGGGCAGGGACACTGAAGCTTTCTTT. The V and J genes are TRBV7-2 and TRBJ1-1; D possibly corresponds to TRBD1 (5 bases). The CDR3 totals 13 residues. The germline V gene encodes CDR1 SGHTA and CDR2 FQGNSA. V lost 4 bases and J 3 bases, leaving 9 bases between the germline ends.

The gene calls are TRBV28 and TRBJ1-3; tentatively, D is TRBD1 (6 bases). CDR3 length: 17 amino acids. Deletions cut 3 bases from V and 0 bases from J, with 15 bases between. CDR1 is MDHEN and CDR2 is SYDVKM in the germline V gene. The CDR3 DNA reads TGTGCCAGCAGTTTTGGCAGGGGCTTCAGCTCTGGAAACACCATATATTTT. Its protein is CASSFGRGFSSGNTIYF.

The V and J genes are TRBV30 and TRBJ2-1; maybe TRBD1 (5 bases). The CDR3 extends over 17 amino acids. The germline gives CDR1 GTSNPN, CDR2 SVGIG (reference sequence). V lost 0 bases and J 4 bases, leaving 19 bases between the germline ends. CDR3 loop: CAWSVRGPQTLYNEQFF. As DNA, the CDR3 is TGTGCCTGGAGTGTAAGGGGTCCACAGACGCTTTACAATGAGCAGTTCTTC.

The V and J genes are TRBV6-5 and TRBJ2-7; no definite D call. The V gene's germline CDR1 is MNHEY and CDR2 SVGAGI. Trimming took off 6 bases at V and 4 bases at J, with 10 bases between the two ends. This CDR3 spans 12 amino acids. The CDR3 DNA sequence: TGTGCCAGCAGCCCTGCCCCATACGAGCAGTACTTC. Translating gives CASSPAPYEQYF.

V usage is TRBV25-1 and J usage is TRBJ1-3; tentative D call: TRBD1 (6 bases). CDR1 is MGHDK, CDR2 SYGVNS, per germline. CDR3 length: 15 amino acids. V shed 4 bases and J shed 0 bases, with 10 bases lying between them. This chain's CDR3 is CASSAGQISGNTIYF. Here the CDR3 DNA reads TGTGCCAGCAGTGCCGGACAGATCTCTGGAAACACCATATATTTT.

This sequence joins TRBV18 and TRBJ1-1; no reliable D call. Per the germline V gene, CDR1 is KGHSH and CDR2 is LQKENI. Trimming removed 6 bases from V and 1 base from J, with 12 bases in between. This CDR3 comprises 14 residues. As DNA, the CDR3 is TGTGCCAGCTCTTCCGCCGGGAAGAACACTGAAGCTTTCTTT. Protein: CASSSAGKNTEAFF.

The chain combines TRBV9 with TRBJ2-5; tentatively, D is TRBD2 (6 bases). Germline V gene data show CDR1 as SGDLS and CDR2 as YYNGEE. Trimming cost V 1 base and J 4 bases, with 11 bases left between them. The CDR3 has 14 amino acids. In nucleotides, the CDR3 is TGTGCCAGCAGCGTAAGGGTGGGGGGAGAGACCCAGTACTTC. Translated: CASSVRVGGETQYF.

As regards this clone: An end of the junction differs from the germline gene, which may be a read error. V gene TRBV9 combines with J gene TRBJ1-6; unclear D gene. Germline V lookup: CDR1 SGDLS, CDR2 YYNGEE. This CDR3 contains 13 residues. The CDR3 coding sequence is TGTGCCAGCAGCACCTCCGATAATTCACCCCTCCACTTT. It codes for CASSTSDNSPLHF.

This chain connects TRBV4-3 to TRBJ2-5; D remains ambiguous. CDR3 length: 13 residues. V lost 0 bases, J lost 5 bases, and 7 bases lay in between. Germline V gene lookup returns CDR1 LGHNA and CDR2 YSLEER. The DNA of the CDR3 is TGCGCCAGCAGCCAAGATGGCGCGGAGACCCAGTACTTC. Translated, it gives CASSQDGAETQYF.

This sequence joins TRBV19 and TRBJ2-6, with D perhaps TRBD1 or TRBD2 (5 bases each). Germline CDR1 LNHDA, CDR2 SQIVND (reference sequence). The length of the CDR3 is 16 residues. V gave up 5 bases and J gave up 5 bases, with 16 bases separating them. The DNA of the CDR3 is TGTGCCAGTAGTCCAAACCGGGACCCCCGGGCCAACGTCCTGACTTTC. Its protein is CASSPNRDPRANVLTF.

This chain connects TRBV5-1 to TRBJ1-3; no clear D. The V and J ends lost 1 base and 4 bases respectively, with 9 bases between them. Looked up from germline, CDR1 is SGHRS and CDR2 is YFSETQ. This CDR3 comprises 14 residues. The CDR3 spells CASSLQNGGNTIYF. The CDR3 bases are TGCGCCAGCAGCTTGCAAAATGGGGGAAACACCATATATTTT.

This clone was observed once. CDR3 nucleotides: TGTGCCAGCACCCGAGTTGTCGGCACTGAAGCTTTCTTT. Protein: CASTRVVGTEAFF. This chain uses TRBV6-4 with TRBJ1-1; D call uncertain. Germline assignment: CDR1 MRHNA and CDR2 SNTAGT. The ends were cut back, 7 bases at V and 4 bases at J, with 13 bases in the middle. The CDR3 consists of 13 residues.

V usage is TRBV5-1 and J usage is TRBJ2-1, with 9 nucleotides matching TRBD1. The CDR3 has 16 amino acids. V dropped 0 bases and J dropped 5; count of bases not matched to a gene: 6. CDR1 and CDR2 (germline): SGHRS, YFSETQ. DNA for the CDR3: TGCGCCAGCAGCTTGGCCCTTGGACAGGGGAACAATGAGCAGTTCTTC. Amino acid sequence: CASSLALGQGNNEQFF.

The chain recombines TRBV5-1 with TRBJ2-5; D unresolved. CDR1 and CDR2 (germline): SGHRS, YFSETQ. The CDR3 has 12 residues. The V gene lost 3 bases and the J gene lost 5 bases, with 8 bases spanning the gap. The CDR3 DNA reads TGCGCCAGCAGCTCGGTAGGCGAGACCCAGTACTTC. As protein: CASSSVGETQYF.

This clone has a handful of counts. This rearrangement joins TRBV30 to TRBJ1-1, with TRBD1 matching over 9 bases. Unmatched junction bases numbered 6, after V lost 3 bases and J lost 4 bases. This CDR3 has 14 residues. Germline assignment: CDR1 GTSNPN and CDR2 SVGIG (reference sequence). CDR3 bases: TGTGCCTGGAGCCGAGGGGGACAGGGCACTGAAGCTTTCTTT. Its translation: CAWSRGGQGTEAFF.

The chain carries TRBV19 and TRBJ1-4, with D perhaps matching TRBD1 (5 bases). The germline V gene has CDR1 LNHDA and CDR2 SQIVND (reference sequence). The germline V and J ends were trimmed by 5 bases and 8 bases, with 18 bases remaining between them. This CDR3 is built from 15 residues. The CDR3 DNA is TGTGCCAGTAGTCCGGGGCTGGGGATATTCGAAAAACTGTTTTTT. It is translated as CASSPGLGIFEKLFF.

In DNA, the CDR3 is TGTGCCTCCGGGGACAGTCGAGTCCACCAAGAGACCCAGTACTTC. Amino acids: CASGDSRVHQETQYF. The chain is built from TRBV30 and TRBJ2-5; 7 positions agree with TRBD1. Germline CDR1 reads GTSNPN; CDR2 reads SVGIG (reference sequence). Unmatched junction bases numbered 11, after V lost 7 bases and J lost 0 bases. The CDR3 runs to 15 residues.

This chain links TRBV7-2 with TRBJ2-2; possible D gene TRBD2, 5 bases. CDR1 and CDR2 from the germline V gene are SGHTA and FQGNSA. There are 16 residues in the CDR3. The V end was cut by 4 bases, the J end by 3 bases, with 15 bases between. The CDR3 DNA reads as TGTGCCAGCAGCTCCAACCCGGGGTTGGACACCGGGGAGCTGTTTTTT. The encoded protein is CASSSNPGLDTGELFF.

The rearrangement joins TRBV30 to TRBJ1-2, with TRBD1 identical over 9 bases. The V gene end was trimmed by 5 bases and the J gene end by 8 bases; junction bases not matched to a gene: 12. The CDR3 length is 14 residues. The germline V gene has CDR1 GTSNPN and CDR2 SVGIG (reference sequence). CDR3 in amino acids: CAWLPRDRALGYTF. CDR3 DNA: TGTGCCTGGCTGCCTCGGGACAGGGCCTTGGGCTACACCTTC.

DNA for the CDR3: TGCGCCAGCAGCTTGTGGCTCCACGAGGCCACCGGGGAGCTGTTTTTT. This encodes CASSLWLHEATGELFF. This chain links TRBV5-1 with TRBJ2-2; no clear D. Trimming stripped 1 base from V and 4 bases from J, with 14 bases between. CDR1 SGHRS and CDR2 YFSETQ come from the germline V gene. The CDR3 runs 16 residues.